The 24 T cell receptor beta chains given below trace back to one sample, sequenced in a study of identical twins. TCRdb re-called the 5' RACE reads with MiXCR, one entry per CDR3 protein. The repertoire holds about 660,000 distinct CDR3 sequences, with 8% to 9% as singletons. These same records also appear under a second study, on yellow fever vaccine responses in identical twins.

Sequenced material: PBMCs. The receptors were sampled from a woman aged 18-35 years in good health.

This clonotype appeared a few times. The chain uses TRBV27 and TRBJ1-1; D remains unclear. Germline CDR1 and CDR2: MNHEY and SMNVEV (reference sequence). Trimming cost V 6 bases and J 1 base, with 15 bases left between them. CDR3 size: 15 residues. The DNA for the CDR3 is TGTGCCAGCAGCCCTTTGTCGACGGGGAACACTGAAGCTTTCTTT. Translating it yields CASSPLSTGNTEAFF.

This clonotype was observed a few times. The chain joins TRBV28 to TRBJ2-5; 12 nucleotides align to TRBD2. Trimming removed 3 bases from V and 4 bases from J; junction bases left unmatched: 9. Germline V gene sequence: CDR1 MDHEN, CDR2 SYDVKM. This CDR3 comprises 17 residues. In nucleotides, the CDR3 is TGTGCCAGCAGTTTTGTTGTTGCTAGCGGGAGGGCAGAGACCCAGTACTTC. Translating gives CASSFVVASGRAETQYF. Full variable domain (rest looked up from reference TRBV28 and TRBJ2-5): DVKVTQSSRYLVKRTGEKVFLECVQDMDHENMFWYRQDPGLGLRLIYFSYDVKMKEKGDIPEGYSVSREKKERFSLILESASTNQTSMYLCASSFVVASGRAETQYFGPGTRLLVL.

This clonotype was counted at least ten times. The chain recombines TRBV7-9 with TRBJ1-2; no clear D gene. Germline values: CDR1 SEHNR, CDR2 FQNEAQ (reference sequence). This CDR3 is 14 amino acids long. Trimming stripped 8 bases from V and 6 bases from J, with 19 bases between. CDR3 DNA: TGTGCCAGCGGACTGGTTGGACTTCAACATGGCTACACCTTC. This translates into CASGLVGLQHGYTF.

This clonotype came up a few times. The chain combines TRBV3-1 with TRBJ2-7; D possibly corresponds to TRBD1 (6 bases). V lost 3 bases to trimming and J lost 2 bases, with 17 bases between them. The CDR3 has 16 residues. Germline CDR1 LGHDT, CDR2 YNNKEL (reference sequence). The CDR3 DNA reads TGTGCCAGCAGCCAGGGGCCCGGGACACTTACCTACGAGCAGTACTTC. Translated: CASSQGPGTLTYEQYF.

This chain links TRBV11-2 with TRBJ1-6, with TRBD1 as a possible D gene (5 bases). The ends were cut back, 3 bases at V and 8 bases at J, with 14 bases in the middle. Germline V lookup: CDR1 SGHAT, CDR2 FQNNGV. CDR3 length: 15 residues. CDR3 loop: CASSLGPGGDSPLHF. The CDR3 DNA is TGTGCCAGCAGCTTGGGGCCGGGAGGTGATTCACCCCTCCACTTT.

The rearrangement uses TRBV27 and TRBJ2-5; TRBD1 matches at 7 bases. The V gene end was trimmed by 3 bases and the J gene end by 6 bases; junction bases not matched to a gene: 7. The germline V gene has CDR1 MNHEY and CDR2 SMNVEV (reference sequence). The CDR3 sequence is 14 residues long. The chain's CDR3 is CASSFLQGVQTQYF. The CDR3 DNA reads TGTGCCAGCAGTTTCCTGCAGGGGGTACAGACCCAGTACTTC.

This clonotype was counted many times. This chain joins TRBV4-1 and TRBJ2-1, with 11 bases matching TRBD2. The CDR3 is made up of 19 amino acids. V trimming: 0 bases; J trimming: 7 bases; junction bases outside the gene matches: 14. Germline CDR1 is MGHRA and CDR2 is YSYEKL. DNA of the CDR3: TGCGCCAGCAGCCAAGATAAGACTTTAGGGACTAGCGGCTTTAATGAGCAGTTCTTC. This sequence encodes CASSQDKTLGTSGFNEQFF.

This clonotype was counted at least ten times. The V gene is TRBV6-2 or TRBV6-3, the J gene TRBJ2-7; perhaps TRBD2 as D (6 bases). CDR1 and CDR2 from the germline V gene are MNHEY and SVGEGT. Trimming pared 2 bases from V and 2 bases from J, leaving 16 bases between. The CDR3 loop spans 16 amino acids. The CDR3 is CASSYPGSSETYEQYF. The CDR3 bases are TGTGCCAGCAGTTACCCGGGGTCTAGCGAGACCTACGAGCAGTACTTC.

This chain uses TRBV20-1 with TRBJ1-4; D remains ambiguous. V was pared by 1 base and J by 2 bases, with 8 bases between. Germline V lookup: CDR1 DFQATT, CDR2 SNEGSKA (reference sequence). This CDR3 contains 14 residues. The CDR3 sequence is CSARGSATNEKLFF. CDR3 bases: TGCAGTGCTAGAGGGTCGGCTACTAATGAAAAACTGTTTTTT.

The rearrangement links TRBV4-1 to TRBJ2-3; the D gene is possibly TRBD2 (5 bases). This CDR3 comprises 14 residues. The V end lost 5 bases, the J end lost 3 bases, and 12 bases lay between the germline ends. Germline V gene lookup returns CDR1 MGHRA and CDR2 YSYEKL. The CDR3: CASSFIPGTDTQYF. CDR3 DNA: TGCGCCAGCAGCTTTATACCGGGGACAGATACGCAGTATTTT.

The V and J genes are TRBV12-2 and TRBJ2-3. TRBV12-2 is shown as a pseudogene. This CDR3 is built from 13 residues. Here the CDR3 reads CASRLVLSDTQYF. The CDR3, as DNA: TGTGCAAGTCGCTTAGTGTTGTCGGATACGCAGTATTTT.

This clonotype came up many times. The chain carries TRBV6-4 and TRBJ2-6; D uncertain. Germline V gene lookup returns CDR1 MRHNA and CDR2 SNTAGT. The CDR3 is 16 residues long. V lost 2 bases and J lost 1, with 9 bases in between. The CDR3 spells CASSDRVGSGANVLTF. The CDR3, as DNA: TGTGCCAGCAGTGACCGGGTGGGTTCTGGGGCCAACGTCCTGACTTTC.

The rearrangement uses TRBV12-5 and TRBJ1-2; D not resolved. Germline V gene lookup returns CDR1 LGHNT and CDR2 FRNRAP. The germline V and J ends were trimmed by 1 base and 1 base, with 10 bases remaining between them. The CDR3 is made up of 15 amino acids. CDR3 amino acids: CASGLGFNSNYGYTF. The DNA for the CDR3 is TGTGCTAGTGGTTTGGGATTCAACAGTAACTATGGCTACACCTTC.

The chain recombines TRBV10-3 with TRBJ1-2; the match to TRBD1 covers 10 bases. V gave up 4 bases and J gave up 3 bases; unmatched junction bases: 5. Germline V lookup: CDR1 ENHRY, CDR2 SYGVKD. The CDR3 covers 15 residues. The CDR3 region has the DNA TGTGCCATCAGTGGTGCGGACAGGGGGTACTATGGCTACACCTTC. This encodes CAISGADRGYYGYTF.

This clonotype was seen at least ten times. The chain carries TRBV6-2 or TRBV6-3 and TRBJ2-2; 12 positions match TRBD2. Losses at the gene ends were 6 bases for V and 5 bases for J; bases not matched to a gene: 4. Germline-derived CDR1 and CDR2 are MNHEY and SVGEGT. The CDR3 spans 15 residues. Here the CDR3 DNA reads TGTGCCAGCAGGCTCCTAGCGGGAGGGACCGGGGAGCTGTTTTTT. Translation: CASRLLAGGTGELFF.

This clonotype was counted at least ten times. V and J are TRBV3-1 and TRBJ2-7, with TRBD2 matching 7 bases. Germline values: CDR1 LGHDT, CDR2 YNNKEL (reference sequence). V shed 4 bases and J 1 base; nucleotides not matched to a gene: 10. The CDR3 is 16 amino acids. For the CDR3, the DNA is TGTGCCAGCAGCCGGCGAGGCGGGAGTCAATCCTACGAGCAGTACTTC. Its protein is CASSRRGGSQSYEQYF.

There are a few counts of this clonotype. The J gene is TRBJ1-2, the V gene TRBV6-1; TRBD1 aligns across 7 bases. Germline CDR1 MNHNS, CDR2 SASEGT. The V segment lost 6 bases and the J segment 4 bases; nucleotides outside the gene matches: 8. The CDR3 consists of 14 residues. Written as DNA, the CDR3 is TGTGCCAGCAGGAGGAGCAGGGACAGCTATGGCTACACCTTC. It codes for CASRRSRDSYGYTF.

In regard to this clonotype: The junction does not match germline at one end; this may be a read error. The chain has TRBV7-7 and TRBJ2-1; 11 bases match TRBD2. Germline CDR1 is SSHAT and CDR2 is FNYEAQ (reference sequence). The CDR3 length is 17 residues. The CDR3 region is CASSRYSGGASYNEQFF. The DNA for the CDR3 is TGTGCTAGCAGCCGATATAGCGGGGGGGCGTCCTACAATGAGCAGTTCTTC.

This clonotype appeared a few times. The chain uses TRBV5-6 and TRBJ2-1, with a possible D match to TRBD2 (5 bases). The ends were cut back, 7 bases at V and 2 bases at J, with 19 bases in the middle. This CDR3 region has 16 residues. Per the germline V gene, CDR1 is SGHDT and CDR2 is YYEEEE. CDR3 in DNA: TGTGCCAGCTTGGAGGCGCCTGGGTTCACCTACAATGAGCAGTTCTTC. Translated: CASLEAPGFTYNEQFF.

This clonotype appeared a single time. Since a much larger clone is just one base distant, this may be a read error. CDR3 nucleotides: TGTGCCAGCATCTTAAGTATCTCCAGCACAGATACGCAGTATTTT. Protein sequence: CASILSISSTDTQYF. The V and J genes are TRBV7-9 and TRBJ2-3; unclear D gene. The length of the CDR3 is 15 residues. Germline V lookup: CDR1 SEHNR, CDR2 FQNEAQ (reference sequence).

The sample holds a few counts of this clonotype. This rearrangement joins TRBV5-1 to TRBJ2-7; D might be TRBD1 (6 bases). Per germline, CDR1 SGHRS and CDR2 YFSETQ. The CDR3 runs to 15 residues. V was pared by 0 bases and J by 2 bases, with 12 bases between. The CDR3 spells CASSLVAGAAYEQYF. For the CDR3, the DNA is TGCGCCAGCAGCTTGGTAGCAGGGGCCGCCTACGAGCAGTACTTC.

Many counts were recorded for this clonotype. This chain joins TRBV12-3 or TRBV12-4 and TRBJ1-3; perhaps TRBD1 as D (5 bases). CDR3 length equals 15 residues. Deletions cut 5 bases from V and 0 bases from J, with 11 bases between. CDR3 nucleotides: TGTGCCAGCAGTCCCAAAGGGGTCTCTGGAAACACCATATATTTT. Protein: CASSPKGVSGNTIYF.

The chain is built from TRBV7-2 and TRBJ2-7; no firm D call. Germline-derived CDR1 and CDR2 are SGHTA and FQGNSA. CDR3 length equals 15 residues. Trimming cost V 2 bases and J 4 bases, with 15 bases left between them. CDR3 residues: CASSLKAPPNYEQYF. The CDR3 DNA follows: TGTGCCAGCAGCTTAAAGGCGCCCCCAAATTACGAGCAGTACTTC.

The CDR3 spells CASSLYSTGQVAKNIQYF. The CDR3 DNA is TGTGCCAGCAGTTTATACTCGACCGGACAGGTAGCCAAAAACATTCAGTACTTC. V usage is TRBV28 and J usage is TRBJ2-4, with TRBD1 identical over 7 bases. The CDR3 contains 18 residues. Losses at the gene ends were 1 base for V and 0 bases for J; bases not matched to a gene: 9. Per the germline V gene, CDR1 is MDHEN and CDR2 is SYDVKM.